The clone carrying this T cell receptor beta chain came up once. Its specificity is not known. The data are from a study of lymphopenia after photon versus proton radiotherapy. Study-level findings and limits: Oligoclonal CD8+ Temra expansion after nadir drove photon patients' diversity drop. Post-nadir TCR diversity decline inversely tracked overall survival among those who died.

The method was immunoSEQ multiplex PCR; TCRdb's version includes in-frame clones alone and lacks a portion of them. The repertoire holds some 30,000 clones, with 90% as singletons. V shed 7 bases, J shed 0 bases, and the junction held 7 bases outside the gene matches. Germline values: CDR1 SQVTM, CDR2 ANQGSEA. This CDR3 has 14 amino acids. This sample comprised peripheral blood, obtained from a patient treated with photon-based radiotherapy. This clonotype originated in a woman in her fifties or sixties with pancreatic cancer. The chain couples TRBV29-1 to TRBJ1-1; 8 bases are a match to TRBD1. CDR3 protein: CSGQDRGMNTEAFF. CDR3 in DNA: TGCAGCGGCCAAGACAGGGGAATGAACACTGAAGCTTTCTTT.